The TCR beta chain under discussion was sequenced for a study of T cell repertoires in ileal Crohn's disease. About the research overall: Median disease duration was 7.9 years; around 35% smoked at surgery.

This CDR3 spans 17 amino acids. Trimming removed 1 base from V and 3 bases from J, with 16 bases in between. Germline loops: CDR1 LNHNV, CDR2 YYDKDF (reference sequence). Assay used: immunoSEQ multiplex PCR; TCRdb lists only in-frame clones, some missing. This table holds roughly 14,000 clones, 70% found once. Study-level points and caveats: Compared with non-smokers, active smokers at surgery showed more clonal expansions. High-frequency clones were more common in sorted CD8 than CD4 cells.

Note on this clone: Its specificity is not known.

Sequenced material: ileal tissue. The chain combines TRBV15 with TRBJ1-5; D is undetermined. This receptor was taken from an adult with Crohn's disease. CDR3 residues: CATSRASRSDNNQPQHF. In DNA form, the CDR3 reads TGTGCCACCAGCAGAGCGTCCCGTTCTGATAACAATCAGCCCCAGCATTTT.